This T cell receptor (beta chain) was recovered during a study of T-cell memory formation after mild COVID-19. The sample holds a few counts of this clonotype. Its antigen remains unknown. General study findings and limits: Clones which contracted sat mainly in CM and EM if CD4+, and in EMRA if CD8+. That cross-reactive memory joined was suggested by some responding clones appearing in pre-infection memory.

After 5'RACE with constant-segment primers, TCR alpha and TCR beta cDNA libraries carrying sample barcodes and UMIs were obtained. One entry per CDR3 protein, called by TCRdb with MiXCR from the 5' RACE reads. The sample contains 300,000 to 350,000 distinct CDR3 sequences, roughly 13% of which appear only once. The CDR3 has 16 residues. In germline, CDR1 is SGHRS, CDR2 YFSETQ. The ends lost 3 bases at V and 0 bases at J; junction bases unmatched: 7. The sequenced sample consisted of PBMCs or a T cell subset sorted from them (not recorded which). The chain is built from TRBV5-1 and TRBJ2-3; 7 nucleotides agree with TRBD1. The clonotype was recovered from a man aged 18 to 30 who had mild COVID-19 (a few samples of this study predate the infection). Cell type and time point are not known. The CDR3 loop is CASSWARDSSTDTQYF. The DNA of the CDR3 is TGCGCCAGCAGCTGGGCCCGGGACAGTAGCACAGATACGCAGTATTTT.